This entry concerns a single TCR beta chain. Germline assignment: CDR1 ENHRY and CDR2 SYGVKD. With 5 bases removed from V and 2 bases from J, the gap between germline ends came to 13 bases. The CDR3 consists of 15 residues. Sequencing was performed with immunoSEQ multiplex PCR; in TCRdb, only in-frame clones are kept and a portion is missing. The table includes about 130,000 clones, just over 90% detected once. This sample was included in a study of T cell responses to AZD1222 COVID-19 vaccine. This material consisted of peripheral blood, taken on day 0 of AZD1222 vaccination. This rearrangement joins TRBV10-3 to TRBJ1-3; D is unresolved. The receptor was isolated from an adult in good health. CDR3: CAISKGSPPGNTIYF. CDR3 sequence (DNA): TGTGCCATCAGTAAAGGGAGCCCTCCTGGAAACACCATATATTTT.